A selection of T cell receptor beta chains follows, all from one sample in a study of OX40 agonist ivuxolimab in advanced cancers. Using immunoSEQ multiplex PCR, the repertoire was profiled, and TCRdb retains in-frame clones only, with some absent. This sample has some 140,000 clones, with around nine tenths found just once. Sample: CD4+ or CD8+ T cells sorted from blood, taken in a trial of the OX40 agonist ivuxolimab. All receptors derive from an adult with an advanced solid tumor such as melanoma, head and neck, liver or kidney cancer. The CDR3 runs from the conserved cysteine through the conserved F or W. D genes are given only for firm matches. The size field is filled for only some rows; it gives once, few, many or a size class.

d_call clone_size j_call v_call cdr3_nt cdr3_aa
NA NA TRBJ1-6 TRBV9 TGTGCCAGCAGCGTAGGCCAACCAAATTCACCCCTCCACTTT CASSVGQPNSPLHF
TRBD2 NA TRBJ2-4 TRBV27 TGTGCCAGCATTGCTAGCGGGAGCGGCATTCAGTACTTC CASIASGSGIQYF
TRBD1 NA TRBJ2-2 TRBV28 TGTGCCAGCAGTTTAGGGACAGGGGGCGCCCCCGGGGAGCTGTTTTTT CASSLGTGGAPGELFF
NA NA TRBJ1-1 TRBV18 TGTGCCAGCTCACCAGCGACAGGTAGGAACACTGAAGCTTTCTTT CASSPATGRNTEAFF
TRBD1 few TRBJ2-7 TRBV6-1 TGTGCCAGCAGTGCCTTCTCCGGGACAGGGCACTACGAGCAGTACTTC CASSAFSGTGHYEQYF
NA NA TRBJ1-4 TRBV30 TGTGCCTGGAGTGTACAAAGGGGAGGGGGAGAAAAACTGTTTTTT CAWSVQRGGGEKLFF
NA NA TRBJ2-5 TRBV18 TGTGCCAGCTCCCTCCGCGAGGGGTGGGAGACCCAGTACTTC CASSLREGWETQYF
NA NA TRBJ1-4 TRBV7-2 TGTGCCAGCAGCCCAGTGGCGGGGGCGGGCCCTAATGAAAAACTGTTTTTT CASSPVAGAGPNEKLFF
NA NA TRBJ1-2 TRBV6-1 TGTGCCAGCAGTGTCCAGCTGACGGTGGACTATGGCTACACCTTC CASSVQLTVDYGYTF
NA NA TRBJ2-7 TRBV15 TGTGCCACCAGCACAAACCCCGGGACGGGGAGACTCTACGAGCAGTACTTC CATSTNPGTGRLYEQYF
NA NA TRBJ2-4 TRBV9 TGTGCCAGCAGCCCTGTTCCTACCAAAAACATTCAGTACTTC CASSPVPTKNIQYF
NA NA TRBJ2-7 TRBV19 TGTGCCAGTACTCCCCGCGGTGGGACGGACGGCTACGAGCAGTACTTC CASTPRGGTDGYEQYF
TRBD1 NA TRBJ1-2 TRBV4-3 TGCGCCAGCAGCCAACTCGGACAGGGCCACTATGGCTACACCTTC CASSQLGQGHYGYTF
TRBD1 many TRBJ2-1 TRBV27 TGTGCCAGCAGTCAGGACGCCGGGACAGTATACAATGAGCAGTTCTTC CASSQDAGTVYNEQFF
NA NA TRBJ2-1 TRBV27 TGTGCCAGCAGCCAAGGACTTTCCTCCTACAATGAGCAGTTCTTC CASSQGLSSYNEQFF
TRBD1 NA TRBJ1-6 TRBV13 TGTGCCAGCAGCGCCCGCCTGACAGGGGCTGATTCACCCCTCCACTTT CASSARLTGADSPLHF
NA NA TRBJ1-2 TRBV19 TGTGCCAGTAGTATCGGCACTAACTATGGCTACACCTTC CASSIGTNYGYTF
NA NA TRBJ1-1 TRBV6-1 TGTGCCGGGAGCCTTGGTGGGGTCACTGAAGCTTTCTTT CAGSLGGVTEAFF
NA NA TRBJ1-2 TRBV11-2 TGTGCCAGCAGCGCCACGACCGGGAGCGCCTATGGCTACACCTTC CASSATTGSAYGYTF
NA NA TRBJ2-5 TRBV25-1 TGTGCCAGCAGTGGGGACCCCGGGAGAGTCGCGGAGACCCAGTACTTC CASSGDPGRVAETQYF
NA NA TRBJ2-5 TRBV9 TGTGCCAGCAGCGTAGGGGGGCAAGAGACCCAGTACTTC CASSVGGQETQYF
NA NA TRBJ1-5 TRBV28 TGTGCCAGCAGTTTACTACAGGGAAATCAGCCCCAGCATTTT CASSLLQGNQPQHF
TRBD1 NA TRBJ1-1 TRBV7-9 TGTGCCAGCAGCTTAGGGGACAGTTACACTGAAGCTTTCTTT CASSLGDSYTEAFF
NA NA TRBJ1-5 TRBV19 TGTGCCAGTAGTATAACTCCGGAGGGGGTCAACGGTCAGCCCCAGCATTTT CASSITPEGVNGQPQHF